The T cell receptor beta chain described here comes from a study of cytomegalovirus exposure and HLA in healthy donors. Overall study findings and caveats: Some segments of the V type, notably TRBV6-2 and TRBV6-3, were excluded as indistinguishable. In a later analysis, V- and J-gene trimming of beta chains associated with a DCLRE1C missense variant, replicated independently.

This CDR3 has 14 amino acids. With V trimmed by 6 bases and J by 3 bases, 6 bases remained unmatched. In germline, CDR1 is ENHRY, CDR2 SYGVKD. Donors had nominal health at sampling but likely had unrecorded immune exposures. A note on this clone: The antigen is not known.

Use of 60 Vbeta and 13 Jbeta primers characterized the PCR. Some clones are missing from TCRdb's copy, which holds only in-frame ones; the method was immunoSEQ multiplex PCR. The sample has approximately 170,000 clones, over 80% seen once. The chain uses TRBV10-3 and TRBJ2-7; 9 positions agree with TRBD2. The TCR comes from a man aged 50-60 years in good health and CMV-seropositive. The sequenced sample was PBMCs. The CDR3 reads CAIRSGLASYEQYF. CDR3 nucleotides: TGTGCCATCAGGTCGGGACTAGCAAGCTACGAGCAGTACTTC.